This passage covers 21 T cell receptor beta chains from one sample sequenced in a study of human T cells and chemical hapten exposure. TCRdb fed the RACE reads into MiXCR, producing one record per CDR3 protein. The profile shows under 150,000 distinct CDR3 sequences, around 10% of them singletons. The sample's time point: patch test 1, 2 weeks after DPC sensitization. Treatment denoted: therapeutic diphenylcyclopropenone sensitization with weekly scalp DPC. The source material was whole blood, sampled in connection with sensitization to the hapten diphenylcyclopropenone (DPC). The receptor set was obtained from a woman aged 50 to 65 with alopecia areata. Some clones in this sample may be carry-over from other donors' samples.

This clonotype was seen a handful of times. For the CDR3, the DNA is TGTGCCAGCAGTTTTTGGACGGAGCGAATGGGCGAGCAGTACTTC. Protein: CASSFWTERMGEQYF. The chain recombines TRBV12-3 or TRBV12-4 with TRBJ2-7; D ambiguous. V lost 3 bases and J 6 bases, leaving 18 bases between the germline ends. The CDR3 length is 15 residues.

The V gene is TRBV7-9, the J gene TRBJ1-1, with D unresolved. Trimming removed 5 bases at V and 1 base at J, with 20 bases between. The CDR3 runs to 17 residues. CDR1 SEHNR and CDR2 FQNEAQ come from the germline V gene (reference sequence). CDR3 sequence: CASSPSGSPGRNTEAFF. CDR3 nucleotides: TGTGCCAGCAGCCCTTCCGGGAGCCCGGGTCGGAACACTGAAGCTTTCTTT.

At least ten counts were recorded for this clonotype. The chain carries TRBV7-6 and TRBJ2-5; a weak D match, TRBD1 (6 bases). The CDR3 spans 16 residues. V lost 5 bases to trimming and J lost 5 bases, with 21 bases between them. Germline CDR1 reads SGHVS; CDR2 reads FNYEAQ. The DNA for the CDR3 is TGTGCCAGCAGCCCCTCAGGCGCAGGGGTCGGGGAGACCCAGTACTTC. It codes for CASSPSGAGVGETQYF.

This clonotype showed up many times. V is TRBV28 and J is TRBJ2-7; 9 positions agree with TRBD2. Trimming at V came to 3 bases and at J to 4 bases, leaving 10 bases not matched to a gene. This CDR3 contains 16 residues. CDR1 is MDHEN and CDR2 is SYDVKM in the germline V gene. The CDR3 region is CASSLAGGTKWYEQYF. CDR3 DNA sequence: TGTGCCAGCAGTTTGGCGGGAGGGACAAAATGGTACGAGCAGTACTTC.

CDR3 sequence reads: CASCESPYEQYF. The CDR3 coding sequence is TGTGCCAGCTGCGAGTCCCCCTACGAGCAGTACTTC. The chain has TRBV28 and TRBJ2-7, with no clear D. Germline-derived CDR1 and CDR2 are MDHEN and SYDVKM. V lost 8 bases to trimming and J lost 2 bases, with 10 bases between them. There are 12 residues in the CDR3. The full variable domain, its missing parts supplied by reference TRBV28 and TRBJ2-7, is DVKVTQSSRYLVKRTGEKVFLECVQDMDHENMFWYRQDPGLGLRLIYFSYDVKMKEKGDIPEGYSVSREKKERFSLILESASTNQTSMYLCASCESPYEQYFGPGTRLTVT.

This clonotype was counted between two and nine times. The junction does not match germline at one end; this may be a read error. The rearrangement joins TRBV7-7 to TRBJ2-5; possibly TRBD2 for D (6 bases). The CDR3 loop spans 15 amino acids. Germline CDR1 SSHAT, CDR2 FNYEAQ (reference sequence). The CDR3 reads CASSSSRGRQETQYF. The CDR3 bases are TGTGCTAGCAGCTCTTCCCGGGGGAGGCAAGAGACCCAGTACTTC.

In its sample, this clonotype was seen many times. The chain couples TRBV14 to TRBJ1-2, with D perhaps TRBD1 (6 bases). The CDR3 extends over 13 amino acids. Trimming removed 3 bases at V and 2 bases at J, with 7 bases between. Looked up from germline, CDR1 is SGHDN and CDR2 is FVKESK. The CDR3 spells CASSHGQNYGYTF. In nucleotides, the CDR3 is TGTGCCAGCAGCCATGGACAGAACTATGGCTACACCTTC.

The J gene is TRBJ2-1, the V gene TRBV24-1; 10 nucleotides line up with TRBD2. There are 15 residues in the CDR3. V gave up 5 bases and J gave up 6 bases; unmatched junction bases: 6. The germline CDR1 and CDR2 sequences are KGHDR and SFDVKD. The CDR3 spells CATSAPAGGRNEQFF. In DNA form, the CDR3 reads TGTGCCACCAGTGCCCCAGCGGGGGGGCGCAATGAGCAGTTCTTC.

The J gene is TRBJ1-1, the V gene TRBV29-1, with 8 bases lining up with TRBD1. This CDR3 has 13 amino acids. Germline CDR1 SQVTM, CDR2 ANQGSEA. J lost 3 bases, V lost 4 bases, and 4 bases had no gene match. Here the CDR3 reads CSVGTGRDTEAFF. As DNA, the CDR3 is TGCAGCGTTGGGACAGGGAGGGACACTGAAGCTTTCTTT.

This chain connects TRBV5-1 to TRBJ1-5, with D perhaps TRBD1 (5 bases). The ends were cut back, 0 bases at V and 5 bases at J, with 12 bases in the middle. Germline CDR1 is SGHRS and CDR2 is YFSETQ. The CDR3 is 15 amino acids. This chain's CDR3 is CASSLGDREDQPQHF. The CDR3 DNA sequence: TGCGCCAGCAGCTTGGGCGACAGAGAAGATCAGCCCCAGCATTTT.

This clonotype has more than one count but fewer than ten. The chain carries TRBV7-8 and TRBJ1-5; 7 bases fit TRBD1. Germline V gives CDR1 SGHVS, CDR2 FQNEAQ. J lost 4 bases, V lost 4 bases, and 4 bases had no gene match. This CDR3 comprises 14 residues. The CDR3: CASSSQTGNQPQHF. For the CDR3, the DNA is TGTGCCAGCAGCTCTCAGACAGGGAATCAGCCCCAGCATTTT.

Ten or more counts support this clonotype. J is TRBJ2-2 and V is TRBV7-6; 11 bases fit TRBD2. V lost 5 bases and J lost 5; bases outside the gene matches: 10. The CDR3 has 17 residues. The germline V gene encodes CDR1 SGHVS and CDR2 FNYEAQ. CDR3 residues: CASSPSRLAGGTGELFF. As DNA, the CDR3 is TGTGCCAGCAGCCCCTCCAGGCTAGCGGGGGGAACCGGGGAGCTGTTTTTT.

The chain combines TRBV4-3 with TRBJ2-2; D is possibly TRBD2 (5 bases). V was shortened by 0 bases and J by 6 bases, with 14 bases between the two germline ends. CDR3 length: 16 residues. The germline gives CDR1 LGHNA, CDR2 YSLEER. CDR3 in amino acids: CASSQDSGTLSGELFF. The CDR3, as DNA: TGCGCCAGCAGCCAAGATTCGGGAACCCTATCCGGGGAGCTGTTTTTT.

V gene TRBV29-1 combines with J gene TRBJ2-1; D uncertain. Per the germline V gene, CDR1 is SQVTM and CDR2 is ANQGSEA. CDR3 length: 14 residues. Trimming took 4 bases from V and 0 from J, leaving 10 bases between them. CDR3 in amino acids: CSVVRTDSYNEQFF. CDR3 sequence (DNA): TGCAGCGTTGTGCGCACCGACTCCTACAATGAGCAGTTCTTC.

The chain joins TRBV4-2 to TRBJ2-2, with unresolved D. The CDR3 extends over 13 amino acids. Per the germline V gene, CDR1 is LGHNA and CDR2 is YNFKEQ. The V gene lost 0 bases and the J gene lost 11 bases, with 10 bases spanning the gap. In nucleotides, the CDR3 is TGTGCCAGCAGCCAAGAGGCAGAAGCAGAGCTGTTTTTT. Its protein product is CASSQEAEAELFF.

This clonotype was counted at least ten times. The genes are TRBV6-1 and TRBJ2-7; D uncertain. Germline V gene lookup returns CDR1 MNHNS and CDR2 SASEGT. The CDR3 totals 13 residues. Trimming removed 0 bases at V and 6 bases at J, with 9 bases between. CDR3 sequence (DNA): TGTGCCAGCAGTGAAGCGGGGTTTGTCGAGCAGTACTTC. Translating gives CASSEAGFVEQYF.

With regard to this clonotype: Mismatch with germline at one junction end may stem from a read error. This chain links TRBV11-2 with TRBJ2-1; D might be TRBD1 (6 bases). Germline assignment: CDR1 SGHAT and CDR2 FQNNGV. This CDR3 has 13 residues. CDR3 DNA sequence: TGTGTCAGCAGCTTGGACAGCTACGATGAGCAGTTCTTC. This encodes CVSSLDSYDEQFF. The variable domain in full, with the rest retrieved from reference TRBV11-2 and TRBJ2-1, is EAGVAQSPRYKIIEKRQSVAFWCNPISGHATLYWYQQILGQGPKLLIQFQNNGVVDDSQLPKDRFSAERLKGVDSTLKIQPAKLEDSAVYLCVSSLDSYDEQFFGPGTRLTVL.

This clonotype appeared a few times. The V gene is TRBV18, the J gene TRBJ2-5; the D gene is possibly TRBD1 (5 bases). The germline V gene encodes CDR1 KGHSH and CDR2 LQKENI. The V gene lost 3 bases and the J gene lost 1 base, with 12 bases spanning the gap. CDR3 length equals 15 residues. The CDR3 nucleotides are TGTGCCAGCTCACCGTACCAGGGTCCCCAAGAGACCCAGTACTTC. Encoded protein: CASSPYQGPQETQYF.

This chain uses TRBV6-6 with TRBJ1-2; TRBD1 aligns across 12 bases. The germline V gene has CDR1 MNHNY and CDR2 SVGAGI (reference sequence). This CDR3 contains 17 residues. With V trimmed by 5 bases and J by 7 bases, 14 bases remained unmatched. The CDR3 DNA sequence: TGTGCCAGCAGTCCCCCGCCCCCGGGACAGGGGGCTAGTGGCTACACCTTC. As protein: CASSPPPPGQGASGYTF.

This clonotype was picked up many times. The chain is built from TRBV7-2 and TRBJ2-7, with 7 bases that match TRBD2. From germline, CDR1 is SGHTA and CDR2 FQGNSA. With V trimmed by 3 bases and J by 0 bases, 5 bases remained unmatched. The CDR3 is 15 residues long. The CDR3 DNA reads as TGTGCCAGCAGCTTCGGGCTAGCGGCCTCCTACGAGCAGTACTTC. Encoded protein: CASSFGLAASYEQYF.

This clonotype was counted between two and nine times. The rearrangement joins TRBV28 to TRBJ2-7, with TRBD2 identical over 7 bases. Germline CDR1 MDHEN, CDR2 SYDVKM. V was clipped by 8 bases and J by 3 bases; unmatched bases: 4. This CDR3 has 12 amino acids. As DNA, the CDR3 is TGTGCCAGCTTTGCGGGAGTCTACGAGCAGTACTTC. It codes for CASFAGVYEQYF.